This T cell receptor beta chain emerged from a study of cytomegalovirus exposure and HLA in healthy donors. Sequencing was performed with immunoSEQ multiplex PCR; in TCRdb, only in-frame clones are kept and a portion is missing. The table shows over 120,000 clones, with 85% to 90% occurring only once. V lost 6 bases and J 7 bases, leaving 9 bases between the germline ends. The CDR3 spans 11 residues. Per germline, CDR1 MNHEY and CDR2 SVGAGI. The J gene is TRBJ1-1, the V gene TRBV6-5, with TRBD1 as a possible D gene (6 bases). Sequencing input: PBMCs. This clonotype originated in a woman aged 18 to 35 in good health and CMV-seropositive. CDR3 residues: CASRRTDEAFF. The CDR3 nucleotides read TGTGCCAGCAGAAGGACAGATGAAGCTTTCTTT.